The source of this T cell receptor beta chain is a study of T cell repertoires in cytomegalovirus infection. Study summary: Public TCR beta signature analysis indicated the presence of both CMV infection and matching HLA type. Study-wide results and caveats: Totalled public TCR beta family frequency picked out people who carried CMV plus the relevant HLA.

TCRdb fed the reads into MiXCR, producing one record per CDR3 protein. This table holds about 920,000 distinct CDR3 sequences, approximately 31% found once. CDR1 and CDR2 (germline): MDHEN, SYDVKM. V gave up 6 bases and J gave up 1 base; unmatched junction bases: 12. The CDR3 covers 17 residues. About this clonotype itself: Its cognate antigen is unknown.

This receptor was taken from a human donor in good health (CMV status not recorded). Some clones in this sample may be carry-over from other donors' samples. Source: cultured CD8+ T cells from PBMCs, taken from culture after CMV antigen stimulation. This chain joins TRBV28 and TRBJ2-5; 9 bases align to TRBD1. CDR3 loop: CASSFSPGTGIQETQYF. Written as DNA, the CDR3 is TGTGCCAGCAGCTTTTCTCCCGGGACAGGGATCCAAGAGACCCAGTACTTC.